What follows describes a single TCR beta chain. Antigen: not known. This entry comes from a study of OX40 agonist ivuxolimab in advanced cancers. Overall study results and limits: Some nonresponders also had low normalized T-cell clonal expansion.

The protocol was immunoSEQ multiplex PCR, while the TCRdb copy is restricted to in-frame clones and leaves out a portion. The sample has 65,000 to 95,000 clones; just over 85% are singletons. Trimming pared 5 bases from V and 4 bases from J, leaving 17 bases between. This CDR3 is built from 15 residues. CDR1 and CDR2 (germline): SNHLY, FYNNEI. The starting material was CD4+ or CD8+ T cells sorted from blood, obtained in a trial of the OX40 agonist ivuxolimab. The rearrangement uses TRBV2 and TRBJ2-5; no definite D call. The source of this sequence is an adult with an advanced solid tumor such as melanoma, head and neck, liver or kidney cancer. CDR3 residues: CASSKPGPRVETQYF. The CDR3 nucleotides are TGTGCCAGCAGTAAACCGGGCCCAAGGGTAGAGACCCAGTACTTC.